This T cell receptor (beta chain) was captured by sequencing in a study of identical twins. Study-level points and caveats: Twins' excess sharing was less marked for out-of-frame beta sequences. Shared out-of-frame alpha sequences (those common to twins) showed excess low generation probability.

Details on this clonotype: Its antigen is currently unknown.

Germline assignment: CDR1 DFQATT and CDR2 SNEGSKA (reference sequence). The V and J ends lost 3 bases and 1 base respectively, with 6 bases between them. The CDR3 is 12 residues long. A universal primer site came from template switching; cDNA carried unique molecular identifiers. TCRdb called the 5' RACE reads again in MiXCR, with one record for every CDR3 protein. Among about 890,000 distinct CDR3 sequences listed, 9% to 15% were seen once. These data were also reused for a study on yellow fever vaccine responses in identical twins.

The clonotype comes from a woman under 30 in good health. The sequencing sample was made of PBMCs. The chain combines TRBV20-1 with TRBJ1-2; no definite D call. CDR3 region: CSASPSNYGYTF. In nucleotides, the CDR3 is TGCAGTGCTAGCCCCAGTAACTATGGCTACACCTTC.